The 10 T cell receptor beta chains below all came from one sample that was sequenced in a study of blood T cell repertoires in COVID-19. The method was immunoSEQ multiplex PCR; TCRdb's version includes in-frame clones alone and lacks a portion of them. The repertoire holds some 75,000 clones, with 80% to 95% as singletons. Sequencing used peripheral blood. The receptors derive from a human donor in a cohort sampled during active COVID-19.

Only one count was recorded for this clone. V is TRBV21-1 and J is TRBJ2-2; the listed D gene, TRBD1, was not tested against the DNA. TRBV21-1 is described as a pseudogene. The CDR3 covers 17 residues. Here the CDR3 reads CASSLPGGDRDTGELFF. DNA of the CDR3: TGTGCCAGCAGCCTCCCGGGTGGGGACAGGGACACCGGGGAGCTGTTTTTT.

This rearrangement joins TRBV19 to TRBJ2-1, with D perhaps matching TRBD2 (6 bases). In germline, CDR1 is LNHDA, CDR2 SQIVND (reference sequence). The CDR3 spans 17 residues. Trimming pared 7 bases from V and 5 bases from J, leaving 24 bases between. The CDR3 DNA reads TGTGCCAGTACCCCGTCGAGGGGACTCCCCACGGACAATGAGCAGTTCTTC. Its translation is CASTPSRGLPTDNEQFF. The whole variable domain, remainder taken from reference TRBV19 and TRBJ2-1, is DGGITQSPKYLFRKEGQNVTLSCEQNLNHDAMYWYRQDPGQGLRLIYYSQIVNDFQKGDIAEGYSVSREKKESFPLTVTSAQKNPTAFYLCASTPSRGLPTDNEQFFGPGTRLTVL.

The CDR3 sequence is CAWNAADTQYF. In DNA, the CDR3 is TGTGCCTGGAATGCAGCAGATACGCAGTATTTT. V usage is TRBV30 and J usage is TRBJ2-3; D unresolved. V shed 4 bases and J shed 4 bases, with 6 bases lying between them. This CDR3 is built from 11 residues. Germline CDR1 reads GTSNPN; CDR2 reads SVGIG (reference sequence).

The chain combines TRBV5-6 with TRBJ2-3; 12 nucleotides match TRBD2. The ends lost 1 base at V and 3 bases at J; junction bases unmatched: 3. This CDR3 contains 16 residues. Germline-derived CDR1 and CDR2 are SGHDT and YYEEEE. CDR3 in amino acids: CASSLRLAGGTDTQYF. CDR3 in DNA: TGTGCCAGCAGCTTGAGGCTAGCGGGGGGGACAGATACGCAGTATTTT.

This clone was seen a handful of times. This sequence joins TRBV12-3 or TRBV12-4 and TRBJ1-2; D ambiguous. This CDR3 is 13 amino acids long. Trimming took 8 bases from V and 6 from J, leaving 16 bases between them. The CDR3 sequence: CASAARKGDGYTF. The CDR3 region has the DNA TGTGCCAGCGCAGCAAGGAAAGGAGATGGCTACACCTTC.

The gene calls are TRBV6-5 and TRBJ1-2; no firm D call. In germline, CDR1 is MNHEY, CDR2 SVGAGI. The CDR3 is 11 amino acids. V lost 7 bases to trimming and J lost 2 bases, with 5 bases between them. The CDR3 reads CASTENYGYTF. In DNA form, the CDR3 reads TGTGCCAGCACAGAAAACTATGGCTACACCTTC.

CDR3: CASSERLANTYEQYF. Written as DNA, the CDR3 is TGTGCCAGCAGTGAACGGCTAGCGAATACCTACGAGCAGTACTTC. The gene calls are TRBV6-1 and TRBJ2-7, with a tentative D call TRBD2 (6 bases). V was shortened by 2 bases and J by 2 bases, with 13 bases between the two germline ends. The CDR3 length is 15 residues. Germline-derived CDR1 and CDR2 are MNHNS and SASEGT.

The chain has TRBV27 and TRBJ2-7; weak D call: TRBD1 (6 bases). CDR3 size: 14 residues. Germline CDR1 MNHEY, CDR2 SMNVEV (reference sequence). V lost 3 bases to trimming and J lost 2 bases, with 11 bases between them. The CDR3 DNA is TGTGCCAGCAGTTTTCGGACAGCGGCCTACGAGCAGTACTTC. Protein product: CASSFRTAAYEQYF.

The chain joins TRBV20-1 to TRBJ1-1; 7 bases fit TRBD1. The CDR3 is 18 amino acids. In germline, CDR1 is DFQATT, CDR2 SNEGSKA (reference sequence). J was trimmed by 1 base and V by 3 bases; bases with no gene match: 17. For the CDR3, the DNA is TGCAGTGCTAGTATCCTTTTGACACAGGGGCTAAGGAACACTGAAGCTTTCTTT. Translated: CSASILLTQGLRNTEAFF.

The V call is TRBV12-3 or TRBV12-4, the J call TRBJ1-1, with D maybe TRBD1 (5 bases). This CDR3 contains 13 residues. Trimming pared 5 bases from V and 12 bases from J, leaving 19 bases between. This CDR3 is CASSPVVGLKSFF. CDR3 sequence (DNA): TGTGCCAGCAGTCCGGTGGTGGGACTGAAATCTTTCTTT.